The 10 T cell receptor beta chains reported below all come from one sample, sequenced in a study of cytomegalovirus exposure and HLA in healthy donors. PCR used 60 Vbeta primers and 13 Jbeta primers. Libraries were prepared by immunoSEQ multiplex PCR; TCRdb keeps only in-frame clonotypes and omits some of them. This table has roughly 180,000 clones, around 76% appearing once. Sequencing used PBMCs. The receptor source for this set is a woman aged 25 to 39 in good health and CMV-seropositive.

V gene TRBV5-1 combines with J gene TRBJ2-7; a weak D match, TRBD1 (8 bases). V lost 0 bases, J lost 1 base, and 20 bases lay in between. The CDR3 contains 18 residues. Germline CDR1 is SGHRS and CDR2 is YFSETQ. The CDR3 reads CASSLDGGQGALSYEQYF. The CDR3 DNA reads as TGCGCCAGCAGCTTGGACGGGGGGCAGGGGGCTCTATCCTACGAGCAGTACTTC.

This clone has more than one count but fewer than ten. The chain links TRBV19 to TRBJ2-1, with TRBD2 matching 8 bases. Germline V gene data show CDR1 as LNHDA and CDR2 as SQIVND (reference sequence). J gave up 7 bases and V 3 bases, and 11 bases lay outside the gene matches. This CDR3 region has 16 residues. Here the CDR3 DNA reads TGTGCCAGTAGTATGGCGGGAAGCGGGGGAGAGAATGAGCAGTTCTTC. The encoded protein is CASSMAGSGGENEQFF.

V gene TRBV7-9 combines with J gene TRBJ2-1, with a possible D match to TRBD2 (8 bases). The CDR3 length is 15 residues. Germline V CDR1 and CDR2: SEHNR, FQNEAQ (reference sequence). V lost 10 bases to trimming and J lost 2 bases, with 18 bases between them. CDR3 sequence reads: CAITRGGTAYNEQFF. CDR3 sequence (DNA): TGTGCCATCACCCGGGGGGGGACAGCCTACAATGAGCAGTTCTTC.

CDR3 in amino acids: CASTKPNSNEQFF. The CDR3 bases are TGTGCCAGCACAAAACCGAACAGCAATGAGCAGTTCTTC. This chain joins TRBV6-5 and TRBJ2-1; D remains unclear. CDR1 and CDR2 from the germline V gene are MNHEY and SVGAGI. Trimming removed 7 bases from V and 6 bases from J, with 13 bases in between. This CDR3 has 13 amino acids.

The genes are TRBV6-1 and TRBJ1-1; D perhaps matches TRBD1 (5 bases). The germline V gene encodes CDR1 MNHNS and CDR2 SASEGT. The CDR3 runs to 13 residues. The ends were cut back, 8 bases at V and 5 bases at J, with 15 bases in the middle. The DNA for the CDR3 is TGTGCCAGCCGTGGGGGGGGTTGGACTGAAGCTTTCTTT. This codes for CASRGGGWTEAFF.

The chain is built from TRBV5-1 and TRBJ2-1, with D maybe TRBD2 (6 bases). With 1 base removed from V and 8 bases from J, the gap between germline ends came to 19 bases. Germline V gene data show CDR1 as SGHRS and CDR2 as YFSETQ. The CDR3 covers 16 residues. The CDR3 bases are TGCGCCAGCAGCTTGAGGGGACCCCCTCGGAGGGATGAGCAGTTCTTC. The encoded protein is CASSLRGPPRRDEQFF.

The chain carries TRBV7-3 and TRBJ2-2, with unresolved D. From germline, CDR1 is SGHTA and CDR2 FQGTGA. V was pared by 2 bases and J by 1 base, with 5 bases between. This CDR3 spans 14 amino acids. The CDR3 reads CASSLPGNTGELFF. In DNA, the CDR3 is TGTGCCAGCAGCTTACCAGGGAACACCGGGGAGCTGTTTTTT.

The gene calls are TRBV9 and TRBJ2-7; TRBD1 is a possible D gene (9 bases). The germline V gene encodes CDR1 SGDLS and CDR2 YYNGEE. This CDR3 comprises 17 residues. The germline V and J ends were trimmed by 4 bases and 4 bases, with 24 bases remaining between them. The CDR3: CASSPAGEGQGAYEQYF. As DNA, the CDR3 is TGTGCCAGCAGCCCAGCGGGGGAGGGACAGGGAGCATACGAGCAGTACTTC.

This chain connects TRBV14 to TRBJ1-1, with D hard to call. Germline CDR1 is SGHDN and CDR2 is FVKESK. The V end lost 4 bases, the J end lost 6 bases, and 18 bases lay between the germline ends. The CDR3 consists of 15 residues. CDR3 in DNA: TGTGCCAGCAGCCCCCTTCGGGAATATGGCGCTGAAGCTTTCTTT. Translated, it gives CASSPLREYGAEAFF.

The chain carries TRBV28 and TRBJ2-1; the match to TRBD2 covers 10 bases. The germline V gene has CDR1 MDHEN and CDR2 SYDVKM. CDR3 size: 15 residues. The V and J ends lost 2 bases and 9 bases, in that order; junction bases with no gene match: 7. CDR3 in amino acids: CASSLPSGGAGEQFF. CDR3 DNA sequence: TGTGCCAGCAGTTTACCCAGCGGGGGGGCGGGTGAGCAGTTCTTC.